This section outlines one TCR beta chain sequence together with its context. Trimming shortened V by 5 bases and J by 5 bases, and 7 bases separated the two germline ends. CDR1 and CDR2 (germline): SEHNR, FQNEAQ (reference sequence). The CDR3 is made up of 13 amino acids. The sample comes from a study of control samples from healthy donors and cancer patients. Data came from immunoSEQ multiplex PCR; TCRdb stores just in-frame clones and leaves some out. Among some 150,000 clones listed, about 95% were seen once. Sequenced material: PBMCs. This TCR was recovered from a man aged 60 to 75 with colorectal cancer. The chain links TRBV7-9 to TRBJ1-6, with unresolved D. CDR3 amino acids: CASSPADNSPLHF. The CDR3 coding sequence is TGTGCCAGCAGCCCGGCGGATAATTCACCCCTCCACTTT.